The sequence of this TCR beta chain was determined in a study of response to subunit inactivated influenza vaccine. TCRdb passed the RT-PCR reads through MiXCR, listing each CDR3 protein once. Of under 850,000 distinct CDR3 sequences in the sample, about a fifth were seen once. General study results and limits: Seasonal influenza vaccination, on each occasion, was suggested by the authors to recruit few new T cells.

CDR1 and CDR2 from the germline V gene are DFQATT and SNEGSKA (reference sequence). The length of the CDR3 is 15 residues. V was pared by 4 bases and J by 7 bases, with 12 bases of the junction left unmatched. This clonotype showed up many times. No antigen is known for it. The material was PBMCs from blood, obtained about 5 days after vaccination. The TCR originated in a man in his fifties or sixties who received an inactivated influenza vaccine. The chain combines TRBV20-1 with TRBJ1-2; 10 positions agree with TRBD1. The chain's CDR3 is CSAIRQGAGFGGYTF. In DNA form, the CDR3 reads TGCAGTGCTATTCGACAGGGGGCAGGGTTTGGTGGCTACACCTTC.